This TCR beta chain was identified in a study of T cells in localized non-small cell lung cancer. Data came from immunoSEQ multiplex PCR; TCRdb stores just in-frame clones and leaves some out. The repertoire consists of 1,500 to 2,000 clones, with 20% to 30% occurring once and the leading ten covering 9.8%. This clonotype was sampled from a male donor aged 60 or over with stage II squamous cell lung carcinoma. Sequenced material: lung tumor tissue, taken before any cancer treatment.

The CDR3 is CSAFPGQSEAFF. The CDR3 DNA follows: TGCAGCGCCTTTCCGGGCCAGTCCGAAGCTTTCTTT. The V gene is TRBV29-1, the J gene TRBJ1-1; D unresolved. V lost 7 bases and J lost 8, with 17 bases in between. Per the germline V gene, CDR1 is SQVTM and CDR2 is ANQGSEA. This CDR3 contains 12 residues.